This T cell receptor (beta chain) was sequenced in a study of T cell clonality in common variable immunodeficiency. Study-wide points: Compared with controls, CVID subjects had fewer shared TCRbeta clones. What drives increased CVID clonality needs T cell subpopulation sequencing. In common variable immunodeficiency, TCR beta chains reportedly carried fewer deletions and N-nucleotide insertions.

Trimming removed 6 bases at V and 2 bases at J, with 14 bases between. CDR1 and CDR2 from the germline V gene are MNHEY and SVGEGT. CDR3 size: 14 residues. This clone was observed many times. Its antigen is unidentified. From the germline J gene comes the end of the CDR3, since the read stops 3 residues before it. The table came from immunoSEQ multiplex PCR; TCRdb's copy has only in-frame clones and leaves some out. Sampling found around 81,000 clones, none seen once. The clonotype was recovered from a person between 18 and 70 years old in good health. The chain couples TRBV6-2 or TRBV6-3 to TRBJ2-7, with D perhaps TRBD2 (6 bases). The sequenced material came from peripheral blood mononuclear cells. The sequenced part of the CDR3 DNA is TGTGCCAGCAGCCTAGCGCCGGGGGCCTACGAG. It translates to CASSLAPGAYE. The whole CDR3 sequence reads CASSLAPGAYEQYF.